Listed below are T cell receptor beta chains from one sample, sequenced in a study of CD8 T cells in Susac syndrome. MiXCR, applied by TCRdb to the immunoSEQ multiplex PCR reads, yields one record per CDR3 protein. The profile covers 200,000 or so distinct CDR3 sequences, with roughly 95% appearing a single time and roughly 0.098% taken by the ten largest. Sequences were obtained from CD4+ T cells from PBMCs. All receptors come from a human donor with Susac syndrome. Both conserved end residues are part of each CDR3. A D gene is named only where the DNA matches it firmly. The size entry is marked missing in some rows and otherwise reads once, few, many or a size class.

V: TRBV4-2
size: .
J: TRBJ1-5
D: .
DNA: TGTGCCAGCAGCCAGGGGGGGGGTGAACCGAATCAGCCCCAGCATTTT
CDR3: CASSQGGGEPNQPQHF

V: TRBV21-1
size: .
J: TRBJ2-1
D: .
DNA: TGTGCCAGCAGCCTACAGGGTTTAGAGGATGAGCAGTTCTTC
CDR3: CASSLQGLEDEQFF

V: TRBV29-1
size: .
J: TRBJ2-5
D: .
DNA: TGCAGCGTTGATGTGGCGGGGGCCCAAGAGACCCAGTACTTC
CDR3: CSVDVAGAQETQYF

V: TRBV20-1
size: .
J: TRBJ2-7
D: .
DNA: TGCAGTGCTAGCGGGGGAACCTACGAGCAGTACTTC
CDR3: CSASGGTYEQYF

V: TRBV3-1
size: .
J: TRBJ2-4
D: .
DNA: TGTGCCAGCAGCCATCTAGCCAAAAACATTCAGTACTTC
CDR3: CASSHLAKNIQYF

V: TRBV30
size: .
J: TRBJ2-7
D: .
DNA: TGTGCCTGGGTTCCGGGACCCCCGATCTCCTACGAGCAGTACTTC
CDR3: CAWVPGPPISYEQYF

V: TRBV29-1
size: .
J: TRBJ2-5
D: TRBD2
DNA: TGCAGCGTTGAAGGGACTAGCGGGGGGGCGGAACAAGAGACCCAGTACTTC
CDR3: CSVEGTSGGAEQETQYF

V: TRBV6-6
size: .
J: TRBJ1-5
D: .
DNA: TGTGCCAGCAGTCCTTCCACAACGCCCCAGCATTTT
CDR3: CASSPSTTPQHF

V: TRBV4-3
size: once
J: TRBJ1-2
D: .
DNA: TGCGCCAGCAGCCAAGAGACAGGCTATGGCTACACCTTC
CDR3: CASSQETGYGYTF

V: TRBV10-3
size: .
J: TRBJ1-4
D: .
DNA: TGTGCCATCAGTAACGACAGCCCGACGCGTGAAAAACTGTTTTTT
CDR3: CAISNDSPTREKLFF

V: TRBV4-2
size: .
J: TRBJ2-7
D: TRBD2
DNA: TGTGCCAGCAGCCAAGTCGGAACGACTAGCGGGAACTCCTACGAGCAGTACTTC
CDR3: CASSQVGTTSGNSYEQYF

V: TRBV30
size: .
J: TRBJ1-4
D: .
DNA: TGTGCCTGGAGGCTTAACAGGGTTAATGAAAAACTGTTTTTT
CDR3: CAWRLNRVNEKLFF

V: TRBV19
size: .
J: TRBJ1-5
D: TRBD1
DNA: TGTGCCAGTAGTATATACAGGGGATATCAGCCCCAGCATTTT
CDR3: CASSIYRGYQPQHF

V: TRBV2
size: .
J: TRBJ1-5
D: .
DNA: TGTGCCAGCAGGGGAGACAGCGACAATCAGCCCCAGCATTTT
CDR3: CASRGDSDNQPQHF

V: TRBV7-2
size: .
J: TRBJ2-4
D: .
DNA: TGTGCCAGGGACCTTTGGACTCTAGCCAAAAACATTCAGTACTTC
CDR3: CARDLWTLAKNIQYF

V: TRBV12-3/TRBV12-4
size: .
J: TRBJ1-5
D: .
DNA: TGTGCCAGCAGTTTAAGTCCTGGGGGGCATCAGCCCCAGCATTTT
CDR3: CASSLSPGGHQPQHF

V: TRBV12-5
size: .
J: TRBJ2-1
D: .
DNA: TGTGCTAGTGGTTTATCAGGTTTCAGTGAGCAGTTCTTC
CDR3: CASGLSGFSEQFF

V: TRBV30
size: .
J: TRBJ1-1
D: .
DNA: TGTGCCTGGAGTGTATCCGGGGGCGCGGGTCGAGCTTTCTTT
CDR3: CAWSVSGGAGRAFF

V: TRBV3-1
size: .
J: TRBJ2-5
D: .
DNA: TGTGCCAGCAGCCAAGGAGCAGGAGGGCCAGAGACCCAGTACTTC
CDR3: CASSQGAGGPETQYF

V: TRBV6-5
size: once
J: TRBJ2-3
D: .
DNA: TGTGCCAGCAGTTACCCCGGGAATAGCGCTCGCAATACGCAGTATTTT
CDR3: CASSYPGNSARNTQYF

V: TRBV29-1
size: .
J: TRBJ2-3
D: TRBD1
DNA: TGCAGCGGTAAATCAAGAGGACAGGGGGCGTTAGATACGCAGTATTTT
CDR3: CSGKSRGQGALDTQYF

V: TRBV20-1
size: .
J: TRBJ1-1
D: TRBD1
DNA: TGCAGTGCCACAAGGGACAGCATGAACACTGAAGCTTTCTTT
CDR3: CSATRDSMNTEAFF

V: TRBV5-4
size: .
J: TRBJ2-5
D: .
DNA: TGTGCCAGCAGCTTTATAAGGGAAGAGACCCAGTACTTC
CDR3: CASSFIREETQYF

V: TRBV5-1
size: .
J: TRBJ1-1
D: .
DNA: TGCGCCAGCAGCTTGACGGGGATGGACTACACTGAAGCTTTCTTT
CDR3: CASSLTGMDYTEAFF